This is a list of T cell receptor beta chains from one sample in a study of PD-1 blockade in classical Hodgkin lymphoma. Repertoires were generated with immunoSEQ multiplex PCR, while TCRdb's copy carries only in-frame clones and drops some. The sample has over 20,000 clones, about 86% seen once. Sequenced input: CD8+ T cells from blood. The source is a human donor with classical Hodgkin lymphoma. The CDR3 runs from the conserved cysteine through the conserved F or W. D genes are given only for firm matches. Expanded clones get a size class; other rows say once, few or many, or leave the size out.

j_gene,v_gene,d_gene,abundance,CDR3nt,CDR3aa
TRBJ1-2,TRBV6-7,.,.,TGTGCCAGCAGTCCTGGGGGGGGCTACACCTTC,CASSPGGGYTF
TRBJ2-2,TRBV10-3,TRBD1,.,TGTGCCATCAGAGGACAGGGGGCCGCCGGGGAGCTGTTTTTT,CAIRGQGAAGELFF
TRBJ2-2,TRBV4-2,TRBD2,.,TGTGCCAGCAGCCAAGATATAACGAGCGGGGCGGTGACCGGGGAGCTGTTTTTT,CASSQDITSGAVTGELFF
TRBJ2-6,TRBV5-6,TRBD1,.,TGTGCCAGCAGCTCTATAAAAGACAGGGGAGCTTCTGGGGCCAACGTCCTGACTTTC,CASSSIKDRGASGANVLTF
TRBJ1-3,TRBV7-6,.,once,TGTGCCAGCAGGGGCCCGGACTCTGGAAACACCATATATTTT,CASRGPDSGNTIYF
TRBJ2-7,TRBV21-1,.,.,TGTGCCAGCGGTGGGCGGGAGGCCACTTTAGGTGCCTTC,CASGGREATLGAF
TRBJ2-1,TRBV27,.,once,TGTGCCAGCACCGAGGTGTGGTCCTCTAATGAGCAGTTCTTC,CASTEVWSSNEQFF
TRBJ1-2,TRBV6-6,.,.,TGTGCCAGCTCAGGAGAGGGCTACACCTTC,CASSGEGYTF
TRBJ2-7,TRBV18,.,.,TGTGCCAGCTCACCACAAGGGCCCGTAAGCAACGAGCAGTACTTC,CASSPQGPVSNEQYF
TRBJ2-3,TRBV5-1,.,.,TGCGCCAGCAGCTTGTTCTCGACAGGAAAAAGCAAAGGAGATACGCAGTATTTT,CASSLFSTGKSKGDTQYF
TRBJ2-1,TRBV27,TRBD2,.,TGTGCCAGCAGTTCCATCGGACTAGCGGGAGTGGCGAATGAGCAGTTCTTC,CASSSIGLAGVANEQFF
TRBJ1-5,TRBV7-7,.,.,TGTGCCAGCAGCGACTCTTATCAGCCCCAGCATTTT,CASSDSYQPQHF
TRBJ1-6,TRBV28,.,.,TGTGCCAGCAGTTTAGTTGGAGGGGGTAATTCACCCCTCCACTTT,CASSLVGGGNSPLHF
TRBJ1-2,TRBV12-2,.,.,TGTGCAAGTCGCTTAGGTGTCCTCAGACAATTAGATGGCTACACCTTC,CASRLGVLRQLDGYTF
TRBJ2-7,TRBV11-2,.,.,TGTGCCAGCAGCTTATTTGGCAGTTCCTACGAGCAGTACTTC,CASSLFGSSYEQYF
TRBJ2-3,TRBV7-9,.,once,TGTGCCAGCAGGGTTACAGCCGCGTTCACAGATACGCAGTATTTT,CASRVTAAFTDTQYF
TRBJ2-5,TRBV7-2,.,.,TGTGCCAGCAGTAACCGGGACGAGCAAGAGACCCAGTACTTC,CASSNRDEQETQYF
TRBJ1-5,TRBV5-6,.,.,TGTGCCAGCAGCCCCCAGGGGCTTCTCCGGCCCCAGCATTTT,CASSPQGLLRPQHF
TRBJ1-4,TRBV2,.,.,TGTGCCAGCAGTGGGACACCGACAACTAATGAAAAACTGTTTTTT,CASSGTPTTNEKLFF
TRBJ1-2,TRBV21-1,.,.,TGTGCCAGCAGCAAAGCATCCCCTATTACCCCCGATAATGGCTACACCTTC,CASSKASPITPDNGYTF
TRBJ2-2,TRBV6-5,.,.,TGTGCCAGCAGTTACGGGGGTCCTCCCGGGGAGCTGTTTTTT,CASSYGGPPGELFF
TRBJ2-1,TRBV4-3,TRBD2,.,TGCGCCAGCAGCCAATTAGCGGGAGGTGAGCAGTTCTTC,CASSQLAGGEQFF
TRBJ2-1,TRBV12-5,.,.,TGTGCTAGTGCCCCGGGACTGTACAATGAGCAGTTCTTC,CASAPGLYNEQFF
TRBJ2-7,TRBV19,.,once,TGTGCCAGTAGTATTGGGATCACAGGGAACGAGCAGTACTTC,CASSIGITGNEQYF
TRBJ2-7,TRBV2,.,.,TGTGCCAGCGAGTACAGCTCCTACGAGCAGTACTTC,CASEYSSYEQYF
TRBJ2-7,TRBV5-4,.,few,TGTGCCAGCAGCTGGGGTCCCTACGAGCAGTACTTC,CASSWGPYEQYF
TRBJ2-1,TRBV7-8,TRBD1,.,TGTGCCAGCAGCTTTGGTACGGGACAGGGGGGAAATGAGCAGTTCTTC,CASSFGTGQGGNEQFF
TRBJ2-2,TRBV25-1,TRBD2,.,TGTGCCAGCAGTGAGGGGACTAGCGACACCGGGGAGCTGTTTTTT,CASSEGTSDTGELFF
TRBJ2-1,TRBV5-6,TRBD2,.,TGTGCCAGCAGCTTAAGCGGGAGCTCCTACAATGAGCAGTTCTTC,CASSLSGSSYNEQFF
TRBJ2-5,TRBV11-2,TRBD2,.,TGTGCCAGCAGCTCGGGAGCGGGAGTACAAGAGACCCAGTACTTC,CASSSGAGVQETQYF
TRBJ2-6,TRBV7-2,.,.,TGTGCCAGCAGCCCCCCTGGACTGCGTAGCTCTGGGGCCAACGTCCTGACTTTC,CASSPPGLRSSGANVLTF
TRBJ2-7,TRBV14,TRBD1,.,TGTGCCAGCAGCCAAGATGGTGACAGGGCGCGGGAGTACTTC,CASSQDGDRAREYF
TRBJ2-1,TRBV6-6,.,.,TGTGCCAGCGTATCGGGCTCCTACAATGAGCAGTTCTTC,CASVSGSYNEQFF
TRBJ2-3,TRBV5-5,.,.,TGTGCCAGCAGCTTCGCGACGGAAGCAACCACAGATACGCAGTATTTT,CASSFATEATTDTQYF
TRBJ1-1,TRBV9,.,.,TGTGCCAGCAGCGCCCTAGGGGGGGGTCATACTGAAGCTTTCTTT,CASSALGGGHTEAFF
TRBJ2-5,TRBV6-1,.,.,TGTGCCAGCAGTGATAGAGGTCGCCGCGAGTACTTC,CASSDRGRREYF
TRBJ2-2,TRBV19,TRBD2,.,TGTGCCAGTAGTCGAGGGACTAGCGGGGGGGAGCTGTTTTTT,CASSRGTSGGELFF
TRBJ1-1,TRBV6-5,.,.,TGTGCCAGCAGTCGGACACGCATGAACACTGAAGCTTTCTTT,CASSRTRMNTEAFF
TRBJ2-7,TRBV5-6,TRBD2,few,TGTGCCAGCAGCGCGGGACTAGCGGGGATTTACGAGCAGTACTTC,CASSAGLAGIYEQYF
TRBJ2-3,TRBV27,.,.,TGTGCCAGCAGACCTCTAGACACTAGCACAGATACGCAGTATTTT,CASRPLDTSTDTQYF
TRBJ2-7,TRBV4-1,TRBD1,.,TGCGCCAGCAGCCACCCGGGACAGCCCTACGAGCAGTACTTC,CASSHPGQPYEQYF
TRBJ2-1,TRBV9,.,.,TGTGCCAGCAGCGTAGTTCGGGGTGATGAGCAGTTCTTC,CASSVVRGDEQFF
TRBJ1-2,TRBV7-9,TRBD1,.,TGTGCCAGCAGCGTTCCGGGACAGATAAACTATGGCTACACCTTC,CASSVPGQINYGYTF
TRBJ1-1,TRBV19,.,.,TGTGCCACTAAGGTCCGTCGGGGACATGGGACAGAAGCTTTCTTT,CATKVRRGHGTEAFF
TRBJ2-2,TRBV9,TRBD2,.,TGTGCCAGCAGCGTAGTGGGAGGGGCCGGGGAGCTGTTTTTT,CASSVVGGAGELFF
TRBJ1-1,TRBV9,.,once,TGTGCCAGCAGCGTGCGACTGTACACTGAAGCTTTCTTT,CASSVRLYTEAFF
TRBJ2-7,TRBV4-2,.,few,TGTGCCAGCAGCCCGGGCACCCTCTCCTACGAGCAGTACTTC,CASSPGTLSYEQYF
TRBJ2-2,TRBV9,.,.,TGTGCCAGCAGCCGATTTCAGGAGCTGTTTTTT,CASSRFQELFF
TRBJ2-7,TRBV5-5,.,.,TGTGCCAGCAGCTTGAAGCAGGGGAACTACGAGCAGTACTTC,CASSLKQGNYEQYF
TRBJ1-5,TRBV4-3,.,.,TGCGCCAGCAGCCAAGGAGGAAGAGGATCTAGCAATCAGCCCCAGCATTTT,CASSQGGRGSSNQPQHF
TRBJ2-3,TRBV18,.,.,TGTGCCAGCTCACCACCTATCTTTGGGCAGGGTCGGGATACGCAGTATTTT,CASSPPIFGQGRDTQYF